The rows below give T cell receptor beta chains drawn from one sample of a study of blood T cell repertoires in COVID-19. TCRdb's table, derived via immunoSEQ multiplex PCR, lists solely in-frame clones and lacks some. The sample comprises over 95,000 clones, 81% of which are singletons, and 8% to 13% rests with the top ten. Input material: peripheral blood. The receptor source for this set is a human donor in a cohort sampled during active COVID-19. CDR3s include the opening cysteine and the closing phenylalanine or tryptophan. A D gene is named only where the DNA matches it firmly. Size tells how often a clone was seen (once, few, many) or the class of an expanded clone, and some rows leave it out.

CDR3nt: TGTGCCAGCAGCTTATTTCAGGGCTCCTACGAGCAGTACTTC
CDR3aa: CASSLFQGSYEQYF
v_gene: TRBV7-2
d_gene: .
j_gene: TRBJ2-7
abundance: .

CDR3nt: TGTGCCAGCAGCTCCCCCAGACTTACGGTGGAGCAGTACTTC
CDR3aa: CASSSPRLTVEQYF
v_gene: TRBV5-6
d_gene: .
j_gene: TRBJ2-7
abundance: once

CDR3nt: TGTGCCTGGAGCCGCAGCTACGAGCAGTACTTC
CDR3aa: CAWSRSYEQYF
v_gene: TRBV30
d_gene: .
j_gene: TRBJ2-7
abundance: .

CDR3nt: TGTGCCAGCAGCCCCCGGACTGGGGAGCAAGAGACCCAGTACTTC
CDR3aa: CASSPRTGEQETQYF
v_gene: TRBV3-1/TRBV3-2
d_gene: .
j_gene: TRBJ2-5
abundance: .

CDR3nt: TGTGCCAGCAGCGCCGTTGACGGGAACTATGGCTACACCTTC
CDR3aa: CASSAVDGNYGYTF
v_gene: TRBV5-6
d_gene: .
j_gene: TRBJ1-2
abundance: once

CDR3nt: TGTGCCAGCAGCCCGACTAGCGGGAGCTCCTACAATGAGCAGTTCTTC
CDR3aa: CASSPTSGSSYNEQFF
v_gene: TRBV3-1/TRBV3-2
d_gene: TRBD2
j_gene: TRBJ2-1
abundance: .

CDR3nt: TGTGCCAGCAGCCAAGAGAGATCGTCAGACAGACACCAGGCCTACGAGCAGTACTTC
CDR3aa: CASSQERSSDRHQAYEQYF
v_gene: TRBV3-1/TRBV3-2
d_gene: .
j_gene: TRBJ2-7
abundance: .

CDR3nt: TGTGCCAGCTCACCGCAGCGAATCCTAAGCGGGAATGAGCAGTTCTTC
CDR3aa: CASSPQRILSGNEQFF
v_gene: TRBV18
d_gene: .
j_gene: TRBJ2-1
abundance: few

CDR3nt: TGTGCCAGCAGTTCGCACAGAGTCTCTGGAAACACCATATATTTT
CDR3aa: CASSSHRVSGNTIYF
v_gene: TRBV28
d_gene: .
j_gene: TRBJ1-3
abundance: once

CDR3nt: TGTGCCAGTGCAGGGGTCACCGGGGAGCTGTTTTTT
CDR3aa: CASAGVTGELFF
v_gene: TRBV27
d_gene: .
j_gene: TRBJ2-2
abundance: .

CDR3nt: TGTGCCAGCAGTTACGCACGGGACAGCTATTCACCCCTCCACTTT
CDR3aa: CASSYARDSYSPLHF
v_gene: TRBV6-5
d_gene: TRBD1
j_gene: TRBJ1-6
abundance: once

CDR3nt: TGTGCCAGCAGGCAAGGACAGACAGGCTATGGCTACACCTTC
CDR3aa: CASRQGQTGYGYTF
v_gene: TRBV6-6
d_gene: .
j_gene: TRBJ1-2
abundance: .

CDR3nt: TGTGCCAGCAGTTCCATTCCCCTAGCCGGACAGGGGAAATGCACCTTC
CDR3aa: CASSSIPLAGQGKCTF
v_gene: TRBV28
d_gene: TRBD1
j_gene: TRBJ1-2
abundance: .

CDR3nt: TGTGCCAGCAGCCAGGAACTAGTGGCGGGGGAGCAGTACTTC
CDR3aa: CASSQELVAGEQYF
v_gene: TRBV4-2
d_gene: .
j_gene: TRBJ2-7
abundance: few